This T cell receptor (beta chain) was recorded in a study of control samples from healthy donors and cancer patients. The assay was immunoSEQ multiplex PCR, and TCRdb's table has in-frame clones only and misses some. Of more than 95,000 clones in the sample, roughly nine tenths were seen once. Germline lookup yields CDR1 KGHSH and CDR2 LQKENI. The CDR3 is 16 residues long. Trimming removed 2 bases from V and 6 bases from J, with 17 bases in between. The clonotype was recovered from a woman in her forties or fifties with colorectal cancer. The sequenced sample consisted of PBMCs. J is TRBJ1-5 and V is TRBV18; no firm D call. The CDR3 region has the DNA TGTGCCAGCTCACCAACCCGAGAGACGGTACTTCAGCCCCAGCATTTT. As protein: CASSPTRETVLQPQHF.